The text below deals with one T cell receptor (beta chain). The antigen is not known. Healthy Caucasian individuals from Russia aged about 6 to 90 were enrolled as donors. Drawing of peripheral blood yielded about 10 milliliters from each donor. The V gene lost 4 bases and the J gene lost 7 bases, with 22 bases spanning the gap. The CDR3 length is 16 residues. Germline CDR1 is SEHNR and CDR2 is FQNEAQ (reference sequence). This record comes from a study of blood T cells in healthy people across ages. Using a J-beta primer mix together with a sample-barcoded 5' primer, a second PCR was run for about 7 to 12 cycles. Every single cDNA molecule received a tag from a template-switch adaptor with 12 random nucleotides. Each CDR3 protein is one row after TCRdb ran MiXCR on the 5' RACE reads. This table holds roughly 800,000 distinct CDR3 sequences, roughly 64% found once. Study-wide findings and caveats: Any changes in expanded clonotypes were possibly confounded, as donor CMV status remained unknown.

V gene TRBV7-9 combines with J gene TRBJ1-1; a possible D gene is TRBD1 (5 bases). This TCR derives from a man younger than 40 in good health. Material for sequencing was blood. CDR3 nucleotide sequence: TGTGCCAGCAGCTCACACCTGGCGGGGCGCGGGGGTGAAGCTTTCTTT. It yields the protein CASSSHLAGRGGEAFF.